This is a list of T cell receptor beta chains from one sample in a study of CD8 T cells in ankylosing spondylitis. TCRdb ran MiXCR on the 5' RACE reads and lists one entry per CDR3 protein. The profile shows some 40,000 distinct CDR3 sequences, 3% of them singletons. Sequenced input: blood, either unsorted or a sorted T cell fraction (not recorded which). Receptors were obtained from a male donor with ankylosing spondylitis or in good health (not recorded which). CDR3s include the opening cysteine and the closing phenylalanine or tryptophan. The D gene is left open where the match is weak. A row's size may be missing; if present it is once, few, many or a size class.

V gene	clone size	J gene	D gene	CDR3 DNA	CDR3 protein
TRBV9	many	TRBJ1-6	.	TGTGCCAGCAGCGTAAATGCAGGGGAGAATTCACCCCTCCACTTT	CASSVNAGENSPLHF
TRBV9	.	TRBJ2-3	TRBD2	TGTGCCAGCAGCGTAGGGGCTGCGGGAGCTAAAGATACGCAGTATTTT	CASSVGAAGAKDTQYF
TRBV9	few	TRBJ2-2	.	TGTGCCAGCAGCGCACGGGCTTCCTCCACCGGGGAGCTGTTTTTT	CASSARASSTGELFF
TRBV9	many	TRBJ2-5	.	TGTGCCAGCAGCGTTACAGGGTACGTGGAGACCCAGTACTTC	CASSVTGYVETQYF
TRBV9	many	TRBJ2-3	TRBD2	TGTGCCAGCAGCGTAGGTAGCGGGGCGAGCACAGATACGCAGTATTTT	CASSVGSGASTDTQYF
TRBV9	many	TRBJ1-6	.	TGTGCCAGCAGCGTAGGAGGGGATCTTTCCCCCCTCCACTTT	CASSVGGDLSPLHF
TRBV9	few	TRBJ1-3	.	TGTGCCAGCAGCACAAACGGACGGGGCTCTGGAAACACCATATATTTT	CASSTNGRGSGNTIYF
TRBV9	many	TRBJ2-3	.	TGTGCCAGCAGCGTAGACCCGGTTCTCGATACGCAGTATTTT	CASSVDPVLDTQYF
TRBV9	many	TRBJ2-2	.	TGTGCCAGCAGCGTAGGATGGGAGCGGCGGGGTAGCGGGGAGCTGTTTTTT	CASSVGWERRGSGELFF
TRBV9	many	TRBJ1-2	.	TGTGCCAGCAGCGCAGGGAAGGGGCACGACTATGGCTACACCTTC	CASSAGKGHDYGYTF
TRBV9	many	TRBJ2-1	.	TGTGCCAGCAGCGTAGATGTTCTCAATGAGCAGTTCTTC	CASSVDVLNEQFF
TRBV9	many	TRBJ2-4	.	TGTGCCAGCAGCGTAGATCCCTCAGGGAACATTCAGTACTTC	CASSVDPSGNIQYF
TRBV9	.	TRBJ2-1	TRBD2	TGTGCCAGCAGCGCGGGGACTAGCGGGGTCAATGAGCAGTTCTTC	CASSAGTSGVNEQFF
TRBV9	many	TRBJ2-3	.	TGTGCCAGCAGCGCTCACTACACAGATACGCAGTATTTT	CASSAHYTDTQYF
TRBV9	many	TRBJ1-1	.	TGTGCCAGCAGCGTAGGAACGGGACTCCAGAACACTGAAGCTTTCTTT	CASSVGTGLQNTEAFF
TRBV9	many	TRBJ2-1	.	TGTGCCAGCAGCACTCACGTTGAGGGGCAGCAGTTCTTC	CASSTHVEGQQFF
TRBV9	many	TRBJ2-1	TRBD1	TGTGCCAGCAGCCCCGGGACAGGGGGCTATGGGTCCTACAATGAGCAGTTCTTC	CASSPGTGGYGSYNEQFF
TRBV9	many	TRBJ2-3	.	TGTGCCAGCAGCGTACACGCCACAGATACGCAGTATTTT	CASSVHATDTQYF
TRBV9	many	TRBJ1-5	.	TGTGCCAGCAGCGCCGAGGGGAATAGCAATCAGCCCCAGCATTTT	CASSAEGNSNQPQHF
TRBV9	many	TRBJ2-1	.	TGTGCCAGCAGCGTTCGGCAGGGTAGGTCCTACAATGAGCAGTTCTTC	CASSVRQGRSYNEQFF
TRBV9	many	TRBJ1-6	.	TGTGCCAGCAGCGGACCCCACGGGTCTCGGAATTCACCCCTCCACTTT	CASSGPHGSRNSPLHF
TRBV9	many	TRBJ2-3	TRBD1	TGTGCCAGCAGCCAAACGACAGGGGGAGATACGCAGTATTTT	CASSQTTGGDTQYF
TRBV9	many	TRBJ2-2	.	TGTGCCAGCAGCGTAGATCAGGGGACGAACACCGGGGAGCTGTTTTTT	CASSVDQGTNTGELFF
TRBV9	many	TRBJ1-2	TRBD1	TGTGCCAGCAGCGCCCAACAGGGGCCAATTTCGGGCTACACCTTC	CASSAQQGPISGYTF
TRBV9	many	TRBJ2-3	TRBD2	TGTGCCAGCAGCCTAGGGACTAGCGCCTCTAGCACAGATACGCAGTATTTT	CASSLGTSASSTDTQYF
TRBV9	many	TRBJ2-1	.	TGTGCCAGCAGCGGGGGGACACTGGGCCACAATGAGCAGTTCTTC	CASSGGTLGHNEQFF
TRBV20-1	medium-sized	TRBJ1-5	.	TGCAGTGCAAACGACAGGAGCTGGCAGCCCCAGCATTTT	CSANDRSWQPQHF
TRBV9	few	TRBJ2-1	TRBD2	TGTGCCAGCAGCGTAGGTCAGCGGGAGGGCCCCGAGCAGTTCTTC	CASSVGQREGPEQFF
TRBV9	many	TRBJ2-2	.	TGTGCCAGCAGCCCACGTCAGGGGGGCACCGGGGAGCTGTTTTTT	CASSPRQGGTGELFF
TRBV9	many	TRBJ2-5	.	TGTGCCAGCAGCGTAGGTCAATTGGGAGAGACCCAGTACTTC	CASSVGQLGETQYF
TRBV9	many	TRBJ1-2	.	TGTGCCAGCAGTCTTTCTCCAGGGGACGGCTACACCTTC	CASSLSPGDGYTF
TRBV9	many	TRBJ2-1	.	TGTGCCAGCAGCGTAGCCGGGACTCCCAGGTTGTTCTTC	CASSVAGTPRLFF
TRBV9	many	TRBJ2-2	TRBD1	TGTGCCAGCACCGTGAAAACGACAGGGCGGGCCGGGGAGCTGTTTTTT	CASTVKTTGRAGELFF
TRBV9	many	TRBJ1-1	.	TGTGCCAGCAGCGTATGGGGTGGTCAGGGCACTGAAGCTTTCTTT	CASSVWGGQGTEAFF
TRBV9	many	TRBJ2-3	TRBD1	TGTGCCAGCAGCGTAACTACAGGGGGAGATACGCAGTATTTT	CASSVTTGGDTQYF
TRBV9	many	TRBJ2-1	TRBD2	TGTGCCAGCAGCCTTAGCGGGAGTAAGGGAGATGAGCAGTTCTTC	CASSLSGSKGDEQFF
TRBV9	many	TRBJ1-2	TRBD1	TGTGCCAGCAGCGCAGGTACAGGGGGCGGCTATGGCTACACCTTC	CASSAGTGGGYGYTF
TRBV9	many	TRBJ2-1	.	TGTGCCAGCAGCTTCACGGACAGAGCTGCCAATGAGCAGTTCTTC	CASSFTDRAANEQFF
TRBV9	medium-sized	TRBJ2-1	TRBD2	TGTGCCAGCAGCGCCGGACTAGCGGTCTACAATGAGCAGTTCTTC	CASSAGLAVYNEQFF
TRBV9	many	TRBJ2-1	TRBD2	TGTGCCAGCAGCCCACGACTAGCGGGAGTACATGGTGAGCAGTTCTTC	CASSPRLAGVHGEQFF
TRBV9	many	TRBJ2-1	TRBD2	TGTGCCAGCAGCGCGAGTGGGACTAGCTCCTACAATGAGCAGTTCTTC	CASSASGTSSYNEQFF
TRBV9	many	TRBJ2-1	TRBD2	TGTGCCAGCAGCCCGGTAGCGGGGTACAATGAGCAGTTCTTC	CASSPVAGYNEQFF
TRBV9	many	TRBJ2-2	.	TGTGCCAGCAGCGTAGACGGGATAAACACCGGGGAGCTGTTTTTT	CASSVDGINTGELFF
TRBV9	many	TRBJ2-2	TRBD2	TGTGCCAGCAGAGGTGCTAGCGGGGGGTACACCGGGGAGCTGTTTTTT	CASRGASGGYTGELFF
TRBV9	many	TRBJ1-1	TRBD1	TGTGCCAGCAGCGCAATCACAGGGGATCTAAAAGGTGAAGCTTTCTTT	CASSAITGDLKGEAFF
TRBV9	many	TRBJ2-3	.	TGTGCCAGCAGCGTAGCCCCCCCACCCGATACGCAGTATTTT	CASSVAPPPDTQYF